A single sample is the source of the 26 T cell receptor beta chains below, sequenced in a study of CD8 T cells in ankylosing spondylitis. Using its own MiXCR run on the 5' RACE reads, TCRdb lists one record per CDR3 protein. The table includes 150,000 to 200,000 distinct CDR3 sequences, about 18% detected once. The material sequenced was blood, either unsorted or a sorted T cell fraction (not recorded which). These receptors were obtained from a male donor aged 5-30 years with ankylosing spondylitis or in good health (not recorded which).

The chain is built from TRBV5-4 and TRBJ1-2; no clear D gene. This CDR3 region has 12 residues. Per the germline V gene, CDR1 is SGHNT and CDR2 is YYREEE (reference sequence). Trimming pared 8 bases from V and 7 bases from J, leaving 15 bases between. DNA of the CDR3: TGTGCCAGTAAGATGGGCGTTCTTGGCTACACCTTC. Translating it yields CASKMGVLGYTF.

The sample holds many counts of this clonotype. This sequence joins TRBV20-1 and TRBJ2-1; TRBD2 matches 7 bases. Germline CDR1 and CDR2: DFQATT and SNEGSKA (reference sequence). The CDR3 covers 14 residues. Trimming at V came to 7 bases and at J to 0 bases, leaving 6 bases not matched to a gene. The CDR3 region has the DNA TGCAGTGGGCGGGAGTCCCCCTCCTACAATGAGCAGTTCTTC. Its protein is CSGRESPSYNEQFF.

The gene calls are TRBV29-1 and TRBJ2-7, with D tentatively TRBD2 (6 bases). V lost 7 bases and J 2 bases, leaving 12 bases between the germline ends. Germline V CDR1 and CDR2: SQVTM, ANQGSEA. The CDR3 extends over 12 amino acids. CDR3 protein: CSAGTGAYEQYF. CDR3 DNA sequence: TGCAGCGCAGGGACGGGAGCCTACGAGCAGTACTTC.

In this sample, this clonotype turned up many times. This sequence joins TRBV20-1 and TRBJ2-3; D not certain. Trimming left V 7 bases short and J 1 base short, with 12 bases between. The V gene's germline CDR1 is DFQATT and CDR2 SNEGSKA (reference sequence). The CDR3 extends over 13 amino acids. CDR3 bases: TGCAGTGTGTCAAGTGGGGGCACAGATACGCAGTATTTT. Translated, it gives CSVSSGGTDTQYF.

This clonotype was seen more than once but under ten times. It may be a read error: a sequence one base away is much more abundant. V and J are TRBV18 and TRBJ2-3; 8 nucleotides line up with TRBD1. CDR3 size: 15 residues. V was pared by 0 bases and J by 3 bases, with 2 bases of the junction left unmatched. Germline CDR1 KGHSH, CDR2 LQKENI. The CDR3 DNA sequence: TGTGCCAGCTCACCACCGGGACAGGCTACAGATACGCAGTATTTT. Translated, it gives CASSPPGQATDTQYF.

This clonotype was recorded at least ten times. This chain links TRBV6-1 with TRBJ2-6; D is possibly TRBD1 or TRBD2 (5 bases each). V was clipped by 6 bases and J by 5 bases, with 23 bases between them. Germline loops: CDR1 MNHNS, CDR2 SASEGT. The CDR3 has 18 amino acids. CDR3 protein: CASRSGTEATWRANVLTF. CDR3 in DNA: TGTGCCAGCAGGTCGGGGACGGAGGCTACTTGGAGGGCCAACGTCCTGACTTTC.

The CDR3 DNA reads TGCAGTGCTAGTCCCGGGGCCGCCTACGAGCAGTACTTC. Translated: CSASPGAAYEQYF. V is TRBV20-1 and J is TRBJ2-7; possibly TRBD1 or TRBD2 for D (5 bases each). With 3 bases removed from V and 2 bases from J, the gap between germline ends came to 11 bases. Per the germline V gene, CDR1 is DFQATT and CDR2 is SNEGSKA (reference sequence). This CDR3 has 13 amino acids.

Points on this clonotype: Given a much more abundant clone one base away, this may be a read error. V gene TRBV6-2 or TRBV6-3 combines with J gene TRBJ2-1; unclear D gene. Germline V lookup: CDR1 MNHEY, CDR2 SVGEGT. The ends were cut back, 5 bases at V and 12 bases at J, with 14 bases in the middle. This CDR3 has 12 amino acids. The CDR3: CASSGGAWGQFF. The CDR3 bases are TGTGCCAGCAGTGGTGGAGCCTGGGGGCAGTTCTTC.

This clonotype has at least ten counts. The chain is built from TRBV6-2 or TRBV6-3 and TRBJ2-1; 9 bases agree with TRBD2. CDR1 MNHEY and CDR2 SVGEGT come from the germline V gene. CDR3 size: 15 residues. V lost 0 bases and J lost 6; bases outside the gene matches: 3. CDR3 sequence (DNA): TGTGCCAGCAGTTACTCGCGGGGGGGAAGCAATGAGCAGTTCTTC. Encoded protein: CASSYSRGGSNEQFF.

This clonotype was observed a handful of times. The DNA for the CDR3 is TGTGCCAGCAGGGTGCGGGGAGGTGCAGAGACCCAGTACTTC. Translation: CASRVRGGAETQYF. V gene TRBV27 combines with J gene TRBJ2-5; tentatively, D is TRBD2 (6 bases). V lost 6 bases, J lost 4 bases, and 15 bases lay in between. This CDR3 spans 14 amino acids. Germline CDR1 reads MNHEY; CDR2 reads SMNVEV (reference sequence).

The CDR3 region is CSVESGDYLETQYF. For the CDR3, the DNA is TGCAGCGTTGAAAGTGGGGACTACTTAGAGACCCAGTACTTC. The chain carries TRBV29-1 and TRBJ2-5; 7 nucleotides agree with TRBD2. Germline CDR1 is SQVTM and CDR2 is ANQGSEA. The CDR3 runs to 14 residues. The junction had 7 bases not matched to a gene; V was cut back by 2 bases and J by 4 bases.

In this sample, this clonotype turned up many times. This chain joins TRBV7-9 and TRBJ1-1, with 7 bases that match TRBD1. Looked up from germline, CDR1 is SEHNR and CDR2 is FQNEAQ (reference sequence). V dropped 1 base and J dropped 6; count of bases not matched to a gene: 8. The CDR3 consists of 15 residues. CDR3 nucleotide sequence: TGTGCCAGCAGCTTAGGACAGGGTTTTGAGGCTGAAGCTTTCTTT. Residues: CASSLGQGFEAEAFF. The entire variable domain, with the rest obtained from reference TRBV7-9 and TRBJ1-1, is as follows: DTGVSQNPRHKITKRGQNVTFRCDPISEHNRLYWYRQTLGQGPEFLTYFQNEAQLEKSRLLSDRFSAERPKGSFSTLEIQRTEQGDSAMYLCASSLGQGFEAEAFFGQGTRLTVV.

This clonotype was seen a single time. The DNA for the CDR3 is TGTGCCAGCAGCGTCGTTACAGATACGCAGTATTTT. Translation: CASSVVTDTQYF. The chain has TRBV9 and TRBJ2-3, with D hard to call. V dropped 2 bases and J dropped 3 bases, with 4 bases sitting between them. The CDR3 has 12 residues. The germline CDR1 and CDR2 sequences are SGDLS and YYNGEE.

This clonotype appeared many times. The chain combines TRBV29-1 with TRBJ2-5; D not certain. This CDR3 has 10 amino acids. The germline gives CDR1 SQVTM, CDR2 ANQGSEA. V was shortened by 1 base and J by 5 bases, with 2 bases between the two germline ends. CDR3 bases: TGCAGCGTTGAAGCGGAGACCCAGTACTTC. Residues: CSVEAETQYF.

This clonotype was recorded many times. The chain recombines TRBV29-1 with TRBJ2-1; 14 positions agree with TRBD2. The CDR3 is 16 residues long. V dropped 3 bases and J dropped 8; count of bases not matched to a gene: 9. CDR1 is SQVTM, CDR2 ANQGSEA, per germline. CDR3 nucleotides: TGCAGCGTTGAGCCCCGACTAGCGGGAGGGCCGGATGAGCAGTTCTTC. Translating gives CSVEPRLAGGPDEQFF.

This clonotype showed up many times. This rearrangement joins TRBV10-3 to TRBJ2-7; D remains unclear. V was trimmed by 2 bases and J by 6 bases, leaving 5 bases between them. The CDR3 length is 11 residues. Germline lookup yields CDR1 ENHRY and CDR2 SYGVKD. The CDR3 sequence is CAISELAEQYF. The CDR3 nucleotides read TGTGCCATCAGTGAGCTGGCCGAGCAGTACTTC.

The genes are TRBV6-6 and TRBJ2-3; TRBD1 aligns across 8 bases. CDR3 length: 15 residues. After removal of 2 bases from V and 4 bases from J, the junction contained 5 bases not matched to a gene. CDR1 is MNHNY and CDR2 is SVGAGI in the germline V gene (reference sequence). CDR3 in DNA: TGTGCCAGCAGTTACGCCGGACAGGGTTCAGATACGCAGTATTTT. Its protein is CASSYAGQGSDTQYF.

This clonotype was observed at least ten times. The chain combines TRBV7-2 with TRBJ2-1, with TRBD2 matching over 11 bases. Germline loops: CDR1 SGHTA, CDR2 FQGNSA. The CDR3 loop spans 17 amino acids. V lost 0 bases to trimming and J lost 5 bases; unmatched junction nucleotides: 6. The CDR3 region is CASSLAGLAVGDNEQFF. CDR3 DNA sequence: TGTGCCAGCAGCTTAGCGGGACTAGCGGTAGGGGACAATGAGCAGTTCTTC. Based on the CDR3 plus reference TRBV7-2 and TRBJ2-1, the full variable domain is GAGVSQSPSNKVTEKGKDVELRCDPISGHTALYWYRQSLGQGLEFLIYFQGNSAPDKSGLPSDRFSAERTGGSVSTLTIQRTQQEDSAVYLCASSLAGLAVGDNEQFFGPGTRLTVL.

The rearrangement links TRBV6-5 to TRBJ1-2; TRBD1 agrees at 9 bases. CDR1 and CDR2 from the germline V gene are MNHEY and SVGAGI. Trimming at V came to 0 bases and at J to 1 base, leaving 3 bases not matched to a gene. The CDR3 contains 16 residues. This CDR3 is CASSYSGQGNNYGYTF. As DNA, the CDR3 is TGTGCCAGCAGTTACTCGGGACAGGGAAATAACTATGGCTACACCTTC.

The table lists this clonotype with many counts. This chain links TRBV27 with TRBJ2-7; TRBD2 might be the D (6 bases). Germline CDR1 MNHEY, CDR2 SMNVEV (reference sequence). Trimming removed 4 bases from V and 6 bases from J, with 7 bases in between. This CDR3 region has 11 residues. Written as DNA, the CDR3 is TGTGCCAGCAGTTCAGCGGGCGAGCAGTACTTC. Its translation: CASSSAGEQYF.

This clonotype was counted ten times or more. The CDR3 loop reads CASSRNRGQIEQSEAFF. The CDR3 DNA follows: TGCGCCAGCAGCCGCAATAGGGGACAGATCGAACAGAGTGAAGCTTTCTTT. The chain carries TRBV4-3 and TRBJ1-1; 7 bases are shared with TRBD1. J lost 7 bases, V lost 4 bases, and 18 bases had no gene match. The CDR3 consists of 17 residues. CDR1 is LGHNA, CDR2 YSLEER, per germline.

This clonotype was seen ten or more times. The gene calls are TRBV20-1 and TRBJ1-5, with 10 nucleotides matching TRBD1. The CDR3 is 15 residues long. Germline trimming cut 5 bases from V and 4 bases from J; bases unmatched to any gene: 8. The germline gives CDR1 DFQATT, CDR2 SNEGSKA (reference sequence). CDR3 sequence reads: CSAGGQGIFNQPQHF. The DNA of the CDR3 is TGCAGTGCTGGGGGACAGGGGATATTTAATCAGCCCCAGCATTTT.

This clonotype was detected many times. The genes are TRBV15 and TRBJ2-2; TRBD1 agrees at 7 bases. CDR1 LNHNV and CDR2 YYDKDF come from the germline V gene (reference sequence). The CDR3 runs 16 residues. With 0 bases clipped from V and 6 bases from J, the junction kept 7 bases outside the gene matches. The CDR3 is CATSRDEGAGAGELFF. CDR3 nucleotides: TGTGCCACCAGCAGAGATGAGGGGGCAGGTGCCGGGGAGCTGTTTTTT.

This clonotype has a count of ten or more. The chain employs TRBV20-1 and TRBJ2-7; a weak D match, TRBD1 (6 bases). The V and J ends lost 4 bases and 5 bases respectively, with 18 bases between them. From germline, CDR1 is DFQATT and CDR2 SNEGSKA (reference sequence). This CDR3 spans 14 amino acids. Here the CDR3 reads CSATGHDWTNEQYF. In DNA form, the CDR3 reads TGCAGTGCTACGGGACACGACTGGACGAACGAGCAGTACTTC.

The chain has TRBV2 and TRBJ2-7; D is perhaps TRBD2 (5 bases). Germline V CDR1 and CDR2: SNHLY, FYNNEI. The V gene lost 7 bases and the J gene lost 12 bases, with 16 bases spanning the gap. The CDR3 totals 11 residues. In nucleotides, the CDR3 is TGTGCCAGCAAGCGGACCGACGCGCCGTACTTC. Translation: CASKRTDAPYF.

There are a few counts of this clonotype. The chain has TRBV10-2 and TRBJ2-7, with 12 positions matching TRBD2. V lost 10 bases, J lost 6 bases, and 7 bases stayed unmatched. There are 13 residues in the CDR3. Germline CDR1 and CDR2: WSHSY and SAAADI. The CDR3 sequence is CATRLAGDGEQYV. The CDR3 nucleotides read TGCGCCACCCGACTAGCGGGAGACGGCGAGCAGTACGTC.